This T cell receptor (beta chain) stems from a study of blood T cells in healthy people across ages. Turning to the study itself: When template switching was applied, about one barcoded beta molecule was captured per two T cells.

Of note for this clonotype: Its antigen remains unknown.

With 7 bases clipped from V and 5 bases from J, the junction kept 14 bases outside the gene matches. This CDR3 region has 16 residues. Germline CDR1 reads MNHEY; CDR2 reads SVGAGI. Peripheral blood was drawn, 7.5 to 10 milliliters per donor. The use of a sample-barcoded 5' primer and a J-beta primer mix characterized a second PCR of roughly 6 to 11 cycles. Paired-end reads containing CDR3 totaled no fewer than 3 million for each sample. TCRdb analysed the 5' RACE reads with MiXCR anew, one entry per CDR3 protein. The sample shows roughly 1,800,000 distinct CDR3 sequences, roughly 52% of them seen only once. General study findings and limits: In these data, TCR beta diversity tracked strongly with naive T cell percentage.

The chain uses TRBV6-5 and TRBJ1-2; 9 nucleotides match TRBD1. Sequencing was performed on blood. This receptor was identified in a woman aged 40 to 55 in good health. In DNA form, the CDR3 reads TGTGCCAGCACCTCCAGCCCGATGACAGGGGGGTATGGCTACACCTTC. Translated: CASTSSPMTGGYGYTF.